A single sample gave rise to the 5 T cell receptor beta chains below, sequenced in a study of T-cell reconstitution after alpha-beta-depleted transplantation in children. Unique molecular identifiers were incorporated during preparation of the TCRbeta library. Using its own MiXCR run on the PCR reads, TCRdb lists one record per CDR3 protein. The sample carries roughly 90,000 distinct CDR3 sequences, more than 9% recorded once. Here the sequenced sample was PBMCs from the stem cell graft donor, taken from the stem cell graft. Receptor source: a human donor who donated a stem cell graft to a child with inherited bone marrow failure.

The sample holds many counts of this clonotype. The chain carries TRBV4-2 and TRBJ2-7; tentative D call: TRBD2 (5 bases). Deletions cut 5 bases from V and 0 bases from J, with 8 bases between. CDR3 length: 13 residues. The germline gives CDR1 LGHNA, CDR2 YNFKEQ. CDR3 amino acids: CASSTSGSYEQYF. The CDR3 DNA reads TGTGCCAGCAGCACAAGCGGCTCCTACGAGCAGTACTTC.

This clonotype was detected many times. The V and J genes are TRBV15 and TRBJ2-1, with 8 bases identical to TRBD2. Germline loops: CDR1 LNHNV, CDR2 YYDKDF (reference sequence). J lost 2 bases, V lost 1 base, and 4 bases had no gene match. The CDR3 totals 16 residues. This CDR3 reads CATSRGKAGAYNEQFF. The CDR3 region has the DNA TGTGCCACCAGCAGAGGAAAAGCGGGGGCCTACAATGAGCAGTTCTTC.

V gene TRBV10-3 combines with J gene TRBJ2-7; TRBD2 might be the D (6 bases). Germline V CDR1 and CDR2: ENHRY, SYGVKD. V gave up 3 bases and J gave up 0 bases, with 15 bases separating them. CDR3 length: 16 amino acids. Here the CDR3 DNA reads TGTGCCATCAGTGACCGGACTACCCTACACTCCTACGAGCAGTACTTC. It translates to CAISDRTTLHSYEQYF.

This clonotype was found a few times. This may be a read error, as it is one base from a much larger clone. The chain links TRBV27 to TRBJ1-2; the match to TRBD1 covers 8 bases. This CDR3 region has 15 residues. Per the germline V gene, CDR1 is MNHEY and CDR2 is SMNVEV (reference sequence). V was pared by 5 bases and J by 6 bases, with 11 bases of the junction left unmatched. CDR3 residues: CASSTQGASGDGYTF. In nucleotides, the CDR3 is TGTGCCAGCAGTACCCAGGGGGCCTCGGGGGATGGCTACACCTTC.

In its sample, this clonotype was seen many times. This chain links TRBV7-3 with TRBJ1-6, with D possibly TRBD1 on 6 matching bases. V was clipped by 4 bases and J by 7 bases, with 14 bases between them. Germline CDR1 and CDR2: SGHTA and FQGTGA. The CDR3 sequence is 15 residues long. CDR3 sequence (DNA): TGTGCCAGCAGCTCCGGGCAGGGGCGGAATTCACCCCTCCACTTT. This encodes CASSSGQGRNSPLHF.